The next 5 T cell receptor beta chains were all read from a single sample in a study of cytomegalovirus exposure and HLA in healthy donors. The PCR was carried out with 60 Vbeta primers and 13 Jbeta primers. Profiled with immunoSEQ multiplex PCR; TCRdb holds only in-frame clones, not every one. The sample shows around 50,000 clones, around 83% of them seen only once. The sequenced sample consisted of PBMCs. These receptors were obtained from a man between 35 and 55 years old in good health and CMV-seronegative.

The sample holds one count of this clone. The CDR3 loop reads CACHTGGGGGELFF. CDR3 coding DNA: TGTGCCTGCCATACAGGGGGCGGGGGCGGGGAGCTGTTTTTT. This rearrangement joins TRBV30 to TRBJ2-2; 9 nucleotides line up with TRBD1. The germline V gene encodes CDR1 GTSNPN and CDR2 SVGIG (reference sequence). Unmatched junction bases numbered 9, after V lost 6 bases and J lost 7 bases. The CDR3 totals 14 residues.

The chain recombines TRBV7-9 with TRBJ2-3; no definite D call. Trimming shortened V by 10 bases and J by 2 bases, and 4 bases separated the two germline ends. The CDR3 is 10 amino acids. Germline CDR1 SEHNR, CDR2 FQNEAQ (reference sequence). CDR3 DNA: TGTGCCACATCCACAGATACGCAGTATTTT. Protein product: CATSTDTQYF.

The chain couples TRBV5-1 to TRBJ2-5, with 7 bases lining up with TRBD2. The trim removed 3 bases at V and 0 bases at J, leaving 8 bases unmatched. Germline V CDR1 and CDR2: SGHRS, YFSETQ. The CDR3 extends over 16 amino acids. This CDR3 reads CASSSNRRGNQETQYF. DNA of the CDR3: TGCGCCAGCAGCTCAAATAGGCGGGGGAACCAAGAGACCCAGTACTTC. The complete variable domain, with remaining parts taken from reference TRBV5-1 and TRBJ2-5, reads KAGVTQTPRYLIKTRGQQVTLSCSPISGHRSVSWYQQTPGQGLQFLFEYFSETQRNKGNFPGRFSGRQFSNSRSEMNVSTLELGDSALYLCASSSNRRGNQETQYFGPGTRLLVL.

The V and J genes are TRBV7-9 and TRBJ1-5; 7 nucleotides agree with TRBD1. This CDR3 spans 15 amino acids. V lost 5 bases and J lost 5; bases outside the gene matches: 9. Looked up from germline, CDR1 is SEHNR and CDR2 is FQNEAQ (reference sequence). The CDR3 DNA follows: TGTGCCAGCAGCCCGGGGGACAGAAGTGATCAGCCCCAGCATTTT. Translation gives CASSPGDRSDQPQHF. Based on the CDR3 plus reference TRBV7-9 and TRBJ1-5, the full variable domain is DTGVSQNPRHKITKRGQNVTFRCDPISEHNRLYWYRQTLGQGPEFLTYFQNEAQLEKSRLLSDRFSAERPKGSFSTLEIQRTEQGDSAMYLCASSPGDRSDQPQHFGDGTRLSIL.

Only a few counts were recorded for this clone. This sequence joins TRBV6-6 and TRBJ1-2; 7 bases map to TRBD1. Germline CDR1 MNHNY, CDR2 SVGAGI (reference sequence). The junction had 9 bases not matched to a gene; V was cut back by 3 bases and J by 2 bases. This CDR3 spans 16 amino acids. CDR3 region: CASSYSAGQDNYGYTF. In DNA form, the CDR3 reads TGTGCCAGCAGTTATTCCGCCGGACAGGACAACTATGGCTACACCTTC.